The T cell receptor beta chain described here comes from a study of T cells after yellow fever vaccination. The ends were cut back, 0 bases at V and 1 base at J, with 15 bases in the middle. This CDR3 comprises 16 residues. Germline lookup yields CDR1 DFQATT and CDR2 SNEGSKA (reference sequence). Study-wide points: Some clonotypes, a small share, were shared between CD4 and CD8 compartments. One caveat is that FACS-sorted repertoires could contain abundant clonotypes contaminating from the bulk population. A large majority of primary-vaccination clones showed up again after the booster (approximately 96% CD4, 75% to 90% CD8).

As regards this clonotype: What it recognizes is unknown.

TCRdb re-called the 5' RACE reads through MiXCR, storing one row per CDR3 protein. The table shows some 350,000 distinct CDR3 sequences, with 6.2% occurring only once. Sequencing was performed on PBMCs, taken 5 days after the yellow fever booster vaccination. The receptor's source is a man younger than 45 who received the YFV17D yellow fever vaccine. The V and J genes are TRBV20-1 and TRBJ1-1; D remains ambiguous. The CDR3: CSARDWSQPPNTEAFF. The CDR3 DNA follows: TGCAGTGCTAGAGATTGGTCCCAGCCCCCGAACACTGAAGCTTTCTTT.